The 29 T cell receptor beta chains reported below all come from one sample, sequenced in a study of blood T cell repertoires in COVID-19. Libraries were prepared by immunoSEQ multiplex PCR; TCRdb keeps only in-frame clonotypes and omits some of them. The table shows about 190,000 clones, with around 86% occurring only once. The sequenced sample consisted of PBMCs or T cells enriched from blood (not recorded which). These receptors all come from a man aged 35 to 55 with acute COVID-19.

The chain recombines TRBV5-5 with TRBJ1-1; 7 nucleotides match TRBD1. After removal of 3 bases from V and 1 base from J, the junction contained 9 bases not matched to a gene. This CDR3 spans 16 amino acids. Germline CDR1 is SGHKS and CDR2 is YYEKEE (reference sequence). The DNA of the CDR3 is TGTGCCAGCAGCTCCCTCAGACAGGGTCAGAACACTGAAGCTTTCTTT. Translated: CASSSLRQGQNTEAFF.

In its sample, this clone was seen once. The rearrangement joins TRBV6-1 to TRBJ2-7; D possibly corresponds to TRBD2 (7 bases). The V gene lost 2 bases and the J gene lost 6 bases, with 17 bases spanning the gap. The CDR3 consists of 15 residues. Germline-derived CDR1 and CDR2 are MNHNS and SASEGT. CDR3 amino acids: CASSEQGGGEIEQYF. DNA for the CDR3: TGTGCCAGCAGTGAACAGGGAGGGGGGGAAATCGAGCAGTACTTC.

This chain connects TRBV29-1 to TRBJ2-7, with D possibly matching TRBD1 (5 bases). CDR1 and CDR2 (germline): SQVTM, ANQGSEA. The CDR3 is 15 amino acids. V was shortened by 3 bases and J by 4 bases, with 19 bases between the two germline ends. CDR3 nucleotides: TGCAGCGTTGAGCTCTATCAGGGCCGAAATTACGAGCAGTACTTC. Translation: CSVELYQGRNYEQYF.

This chain links TRBV6-4 with TRBJ1-5; 7 bases map to TRBD1. V lost 9 bases to trimming and J lost 5 bases; unmatched junction nucleotides: 22. Germline V gives CDR1 MRHNA, CDR2 SNTAGT. This CDR3 has 18 amino acids. This chain's CDR3 is CARIKGDRASKWHQPQHF. The CDR3 nucleotides read TGTGCCAGAATAAAAGGTGACAGGGCCTCTAAATGGCATCAGCCCCAGCATTTT.

The chain uses TRBV12-3 or TRBV12-4 and TRBJ1-5; 8 positions agree with TRBD1. V shed 6 bases, J shed 5 bases, and the junction held 3 bases outside the gene matches. The CDR3 length is 13 residues. The CDR3 spells CASRGQDHQPQHF. In DNA form, the CDR3 reads TGTGCCAGCAGGGGACAGGATCATCAGCCCCAGCATTTT.

The chain joins TRBV6-1 to TRBJ2-2; TRBD2 agrees at 16 bases. The ends lost 4 bases at V and 4 bases at J; junction bases unmatched: 6. This CDR3 contains 18 residues. CDR1 MNHNS and CDR2 SASEGT come from the germline V gene. The CDR3 bases are TGTGCCAGCAGTGGGGGACTAGCGGGAGGGGGAGGCACCGGGGAGCTGTTTTTT. Translated, it gives CASSGGLAGGGGTGELFF.

The gene calls are TRBV6-2 or TRBV6-3 and TRBJ1-5; tentative D call: TRBD1 (5 bases). This CDR3 is built from 14 residues. Trimming removed 0 bases at V and 7 bases at J, with 10 bases between. The V gene's germline CDR1 is MNHEY and CDR2 SVGEGT. CDR3 nucleotide sequence: TGTGCCAGCAGTTACTCGGGGCTAAGGCAGCCCCAGCATTTT. It codes for CASSYSGLRQPQHF.

This clone was observed a few times. The chain couples TRBV5-1 to TRBJ2-2; 7 bases map to TRBD2. Germline assignment: CDR1 SGHRS and CDR2 YFSETQ. There are 16 residues in the CDR3. Trimming removed 0 bases from V and 0 bases from J; junction bases left unmatched: 2. The CDR3 is CASSLDGRTNTGELFF. CDR3 DNA: TGCGCCAGCAGCTTGGACGGGAGGACGAACACCGGGGAGCTGTTTTTT.

This rearrangement joins TRBV15 to TRBJ2-1; a possible D gene is TRBD1 (5 bases). V was pared by 4 bases and J by 0 bases, with 13 bases between. CDR3 length: 16 residues. CDR1 LNHNV and CDR2 YYDKDF come from the germline V gene (reference sequence). The CDR3 sequence: CATSIRQFSSYNEQFF. The CDR3 DNA sequence: TGTGCCACCAGCATCCGACAGTTTAGCTCCTACAATGAGCAGTTCTTC.

This clone was picked up one time. This chain links TRBV27 with TRBJ2-1; TRBD1 matches 7 bases. The germline V gene has CDR1 MNHEY and CDR2 SMNVEV (reference sequence). Trimming at V came to 2 bases and at J to 4 bases, leaving 5 bases not matched to a gene. CDR3 size: 15 residues. CDR3 sequence: CASSLRAGGYNEQFF. As DNA, the CDR3 is TGTGCCAGCAGTTTACGGGCAGGGGGTTACAATGAGCAGTTCTTC.

The chain combines TRBV9 with TRBJ1-6, with D perhaps matching TRBD1 (5 bases). The germline V gene has CDR1 SGDLS and CDR2 YYNGEE. The CDR3 runs to 14 residues. With 2 bases removed from V and 4 bases from J, the gap between germline ends came to 7 bases. The chain's CDR3 is CASSVDSYNSPLHF. The CDR3, as DNA: TGTGCCAGCAGCGTCGACAGTTATAATTCACCCCTCCACTTT.

The rearrangement links TRBV21-1 to TRBJ2-1; the D call in the table, TRBD2, was not verified against the DNA. TRBV21-1 is flagged as a pseudogene. The CDR3 loop spans 16 amino acids. Here the CDR3 DNA reads TGTGCCAGCAGCAAATGGGGGAGGCCCCCCAACAATGAGCAGTTCTTC. Translated: CASSKWGRPPNNEQFF.

The V gene is TRBV9, the J gene TRBJ2-1, with TRBD2 identical over 10 bases. The CDR3 totals 16 residues. CDR1 SGDLS and CDR2 YYNGEE come from the germline V gene. The J segment lost 2 bases and the V segment lost 0 bases, leaving 2 bases of the junction unmatched. The DNA of the CDR3 is TGTGCCAGCAGCGTAGGCAGCGGGAGGGCCTACAATGAGCAGTTCTTC. Translating gives CASSVGSGRAYNEQFF.

This chain links TRBV12-1 with TRBJ1-5. TRBV12-1 is recorded as a pseudogene. This CDR3 has 15 residues. CDR3 residues: CASSFAGRDNQPQHF. CDR3 sequence (DNA): TGTGCCAGCAGCTTTGCCGGACGGGACAATCAGCCCCAGCATTTT.

This sequence joins TRBV5-1 and TRBJ1-1; possibly TRBD1 for D (6 bases). This CDR3 has 15 amino acids. Germline lookup yields CDR1 SGHRS and CDR2 YFSETQ. V lost 5 bases to trimming and J lost 1 base, with 15 bases between them. CDR3 loop: CASRLQGNANTEAFF. CDR3 bases: TGCGCCAGCAGATTACAGGGAAACGCGAACACTGAAGCTTTCTTT.

This clone was observed a handful of times. The V call is TRBV3-1 (or the pseudogene TRBV3-2), the J call TRBJ2-2; 7 positions match TRBD2. After removal of 4 bases from V and 6 bases from J, the junction contained 8 bases not matched to a gene. The CDR3 contains 15 residues. The germline CDR1 and CDR2 sequences are LGHDT and YNNKEL (reference sequence). The chain's CDR3 is CASSPLSGKPGELFF. Here the CDR3 DNA reads TGTGCCAGCAGCCCTCTCAGCGGGAAACCCGGGGAGCTGTTTTTT.

The chain links TRBV6-5 to TRBJ2-7; D is uncertain. From germline, CDR1 is MNHEY and CDR2 SVGAGI. CDR3 length: 13 amino acids. Trimming left V 6 bases short and J 2 bases short, with 11 bases between. The CDR3 coding sequence is TGTGCCAGCAGGTTCACTGGGCCCTACGAGCAGTACTTC. Residues: CASRFTGPYEQYF.

This clone was seen a single time. The chain carries TRBV2 and TRBJ2-2; a weak D match, TRBD2 (5 bases). Per germline, CDR1 SNHLY and CDR2 FYNNEI. This CDR3 contains 13 residues. V gave up 7 bases and J gave up 5 bases, with 11 bases separating them. CDR3 sequence (DNA): TGTGCCAGCATTGGACGACTAACCGGGGAGCTGTTTTTT. The encoded protein is CASIGRLTGELFF.

The chain couples TRBV6-5 to TRBJ1-5, with 8 positions matching TRBD1. The CDR3 runs 15 residues. Germline loops: CDR1 MNHEY, CDR2 SVGAGI. The junction had 9 bases not matched to a gene; V was cut back by 6 bases and J by 5 bases. The CDR3 nucleotides are TGTGCCAGCAGCGTCTACAGGGGGGGCCATCAGCCCCAGCATTTT. Amino acids: CASSVYRGGHQPQHF.

There are a few counts of this clone. This chain joins TRBV2 and TRBJ1-1, with D possibly being TRBD1 (6 bases). Looked up from germline, CDR1 is SNHLY and CDR2 is FYNNEI. The germline V and J ends were trimmed by 0 bases and 4 bases, with 12 bases remaining between them. This CDR3 comprises 15 residues. The CDR3 spells CASSEARTGRTEAFF. The CDR3 nucleotides read TGTGCCAGCAGTGAAGCCCGTACAGGGCGCACTGAAGCTTTCTTT.

The rearrangement links TRBV27 to TRBJ2-1; TRBD2 matches 8 bases. The length of the CDR3 is 14 residues. The germline V gene has CDR1 MNHEY and CDR2 SMNVEV (reference sequence). Trimming at V came to 3 bases and at J to 8 bases, leaving 6 bases not matched to a gene. This CDR3 is CASSLWSGSDEQFF. In DNA, the CDR3 is TGTGCCAGCAGTTTGTGGAGCGGGAGTGATGAGCAGTTCTTC.

The chain links TRBV6-2 or TRBV6-3 to TRBJ1-2; no definite D call. The CDR3 is 13 amino acids. Germline V gives CDR1 MNHEY, CDR2 SVGEGT. The V and J ends lost 2 bases and 0 bases respectively, with 4 bases between them. The CDR3 reads CASSYAANYGYTF. Here the CDR3 DNA reads TGTGCCAGCAGTTACGCAGCTAACTATGGCTACACCTTC.

The V call is TRBV29-1, the J call TRBJ1-4, with 10 bases that match TRBD1. Germline V gene lookup returns CDR1 SQVTM and CDR2 ANQGSEA. The length of the CDR3 is 16 residues. V shed 7 bases and J 1 base; nucleotides not matched to a gene: 9. CDR3 bases: TGCAGCGCCGCGACAGGGGGCTTAGGAACTAATGAAAAACTGTTTTTT. Translating it yields CSAATGGLGTNEKLFF.

V is TRBV6-2 or TRBV6-3 and J is TRBJ1-2; D unresolved. Deletions cut 0 bases from V and 4 bases from J, with 6 bases between. Germline V gives CDR1 MNHEY, CDR2 SVGEGT. This CDR3 is built from 13 residues. The CDR3 sequence: CASSYSLSYGYTF. The CDR3 DNA is TGTGCCAGCAGTTACTCACTAAGCTATGGCTACACCTTC.

J is TRBJ1-2 and V is TRBV28, with a tentative D call TRBD1 (5 bases). Between the trimmed V and J ends, which lost 1 base and 6 bases, there was a span of 18 bases. CDR3 length: 16 amino acids. The germline V gene encodes CDR1 MDHEN and CDR2 SYDVKM. The CDR3 sequence is CASSLYDPGGANGYTF. CDR3 bases: TGTGCCAGCAGTTTATACGATCCTGGCGGGGCAAATGGCTACACCTTC.

This clone was detected a few times. The rearrangement links TRBV11-2 to TRBJ2-2; D is possibly TRBD1 (5 bases). This CDR3 spans 15 amino acids. Germline V gives CDR1 SGHAT, CDR2 FQNNGV. Trimming took 5 bases from V and 3 from J, leaving 13 bases between them. CDR3 amino acids: CASSRQGLDTGELFF. The DNA for the CDR3 is TGTGCCAGCAGCCGGCAGGGTCTTGACACCGGGGAGCTGTTTTTT.

As regards this clone: One junction end disagrees with the germline gene, perhaps due to a read error. The rearrangement joins TRBV24-1 to TRBJ2-1, with a weak D call TRBD2 (5 bases). Germline assignment: CDR1 KGHDR and CDR2 SFDVKD. This CDR3 region has 13 residues. The CDR3 region has the DNA TGTGCCGCGGGCAGTCAATCCTTCAATGAGCAGTTCTTC. This gives the protein CAAGSQSFNEQFF.

V usage is TRBV7-2 and J usage is TRBJ2-7; 12 nucleotides agree with TRBD2. The ends lost 6 bases at V and 3 bases at J; junction bases unmatched: 3. Germline V CDR1 and CDR2: SGHTA, FQGNSA. The CDR3 runs 14 residues. The CDR3 DNA reads as TGTGCCAGCAGATCGGGACTAGCGGGCTACGAGCAGTACTTC. As protein: CASRSGLAGYEQYF.

This clone has only one observation. This chain uses TRBV11-3 with TRBJ1-1; D ambiguous. Trimming stripped 0 bases from V and 4 bases from J, with 12 bases between. The CDR3 has 15 residues. CDR1 is SGHNT and CDR2 is YENEEA in the germline V gene. The CDR3 DNA reads as TGTGCCAGCAGCTTAGATACGAGCCGGAGCACTGAAGCTTTCTTT. This codes for CASSLDTSRSTEAFF.